This TCR beta chain was recorded in a study of metastatic and nonmetastatic thyroid tumors. The CDR3 totals 15 residues. Germline-derived CDR1 and CDR2 are SGHAT and FQNNGV. The V end lost 5 bases, the J end lost 2 bases, and 14 bases lay between the germline ends. No patient had received any treatment before thyroid surgery. This clone was counted at least ten times. Other nucleotide sequences from this sample produce the same CDR3. TCRdb re-called clones from the PCR reads using MiXCR. The table includes 15,000 to 20,000 clones, about 35% detected once. V usage is TRBV11-2 and J usage is TRBJ2-3; D is uncertain. This receptor was identified in a male donor with papillary thyroid cancer or a benign thyroid nodule (not recorded which). Some clones in this sample may be carry-over from other donors' samples. The specimen was tumor tissue. CDR3 DNA sequence: TGTGCCAGCAGCCCCTCCTATCTCAACACAGATACGCAGTATTTT. It is translated as CASSPSYLNTDTQYF.